This TCR beta chain was observed in a study of T cell clonotyping in hematopoietic cell transplantation. Study-level results: Recipient TCR diversity dropped after transplant; expanded clonotypes rose from day 30 to 180. Without cell sorting, CD4 versus CD8 contributions remain unresolved. Graft donor and pretransplant recipient Inverse Simpson Index values predicted broader posttransplant TCR diversity. At the given depth, recipient repertoires were over 97% de novo clonotypes.

Noted time point: recipient sample about 28 days before transplant, after cytoreduction. The V gene lost 8 bases and the J gene lost 5 bases, with 6 bases spanning the gap. Germline-derived CDR1 and CDR2 are MNHNY and SVGAGI (reference sequence). This CDR3 has 10 amino acids. The method was immunoSEQ multiplex PCR; TCRdb's version includes in-frame clones alone and lacks a portion of them. The top ten clones hold 16% of a sample with some 13,000 clones, approximately 88% of them seen once. Of note for this clone: Its antigen is unidentified.

The sample was peripheral blood mononuclear cells, taken before stem cell transplant. The chain has TRBV6-6 and TRBJ2-5; D call uncertain. The clonotype originates from a man aged 55 to 70 with acute myeloid leukemia. Some clones in this sample may be carry-over from other donors' samples. The CDR3 is CASGRETQYF. For the CDR3, the DNA is TGTGCCAGCGGCCGGGAGACCCAGTACTTC.